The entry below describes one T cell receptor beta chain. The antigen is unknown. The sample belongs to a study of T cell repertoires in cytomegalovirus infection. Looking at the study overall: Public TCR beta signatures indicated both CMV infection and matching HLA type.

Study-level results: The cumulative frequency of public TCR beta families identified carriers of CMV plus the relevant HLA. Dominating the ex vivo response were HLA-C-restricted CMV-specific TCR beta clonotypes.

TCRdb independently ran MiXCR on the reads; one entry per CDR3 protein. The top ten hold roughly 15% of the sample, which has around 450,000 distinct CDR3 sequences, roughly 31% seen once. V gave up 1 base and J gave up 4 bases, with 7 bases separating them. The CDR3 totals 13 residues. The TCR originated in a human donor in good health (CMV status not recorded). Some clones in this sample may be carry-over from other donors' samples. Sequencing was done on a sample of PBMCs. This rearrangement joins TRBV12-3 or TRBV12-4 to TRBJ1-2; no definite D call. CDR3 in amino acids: CASSLEEGYGYTF. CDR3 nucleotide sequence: TGTGCCAGCAGTTTAGAGGAGGGCTATGGCTACACCTTC.